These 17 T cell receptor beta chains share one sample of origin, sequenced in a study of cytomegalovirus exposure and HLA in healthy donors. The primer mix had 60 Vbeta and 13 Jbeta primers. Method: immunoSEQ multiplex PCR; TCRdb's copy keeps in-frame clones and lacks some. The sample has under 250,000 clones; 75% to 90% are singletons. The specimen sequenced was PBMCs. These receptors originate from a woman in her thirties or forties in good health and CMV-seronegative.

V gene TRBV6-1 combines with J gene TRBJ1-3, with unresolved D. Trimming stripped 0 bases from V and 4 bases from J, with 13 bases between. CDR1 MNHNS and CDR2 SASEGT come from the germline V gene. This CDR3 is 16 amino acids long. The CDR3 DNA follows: TGTGCCAGCAGTGAAGCGCTGTCCGGGTTAGGAAACACCATATATTTT. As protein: CASSEALSGLGNTIYF.

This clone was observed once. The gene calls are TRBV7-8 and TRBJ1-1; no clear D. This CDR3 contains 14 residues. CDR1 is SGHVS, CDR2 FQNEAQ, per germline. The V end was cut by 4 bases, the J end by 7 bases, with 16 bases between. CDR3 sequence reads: CASSSTRAAFEAFF. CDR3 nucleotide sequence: TGTGCCAGCAGCTCTACTAGGGCCGCATTTGAAGCTTTCTTT.

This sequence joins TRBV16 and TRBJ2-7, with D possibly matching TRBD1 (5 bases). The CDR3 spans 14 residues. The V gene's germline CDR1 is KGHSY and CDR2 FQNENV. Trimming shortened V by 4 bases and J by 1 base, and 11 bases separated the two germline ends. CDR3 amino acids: CASSRQGGSYEQYF. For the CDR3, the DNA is TGTGCCAGCAGCCGTCAGGGTGGGTCCTACGAGCAGTACTTC.

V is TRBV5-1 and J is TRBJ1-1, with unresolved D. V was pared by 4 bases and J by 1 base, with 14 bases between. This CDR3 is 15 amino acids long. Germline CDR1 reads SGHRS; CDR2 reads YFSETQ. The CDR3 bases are TGCGCCAGCAGCCCCTCCGCTCGGGGGAACACTGAAGCTTTCTTT. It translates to CASSPSARGNTEAFF.

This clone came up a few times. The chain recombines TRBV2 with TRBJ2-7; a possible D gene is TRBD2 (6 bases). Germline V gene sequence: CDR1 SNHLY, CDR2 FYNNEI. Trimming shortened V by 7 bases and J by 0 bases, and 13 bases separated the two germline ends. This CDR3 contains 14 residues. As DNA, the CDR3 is TGTGCCAGCAATTGGGACTTCCGCTCCTACGAGCAGTACTTC. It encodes CASNWDFRSYEQYF.

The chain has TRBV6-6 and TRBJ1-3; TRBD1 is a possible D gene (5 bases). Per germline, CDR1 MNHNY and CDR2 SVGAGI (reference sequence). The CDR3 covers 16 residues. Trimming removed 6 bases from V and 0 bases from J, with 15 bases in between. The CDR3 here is CASRVAGTSSGNTIYF. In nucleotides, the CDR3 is TGTGCCAGCAGGGTGGCGGGGACGAGCTCTGGAAACACCATATATTTT.

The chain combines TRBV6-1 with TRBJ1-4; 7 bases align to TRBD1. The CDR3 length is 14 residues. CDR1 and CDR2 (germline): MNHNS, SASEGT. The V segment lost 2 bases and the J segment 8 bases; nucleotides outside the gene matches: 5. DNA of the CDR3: TGTGCCAGCAGTGAATGGGCAGGGGGAGAAAAACTGTTTTTT. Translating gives CASSEWAGGEKLFF.

The CDR3 protein is CASSLLQGDGYTF. CDR3 DNA: TGTGCCAGCAGTTTGTTACAGGGGGATGGCTACACCTTC. V usage is TRBV28 and J usage is TRBJ1-2; 8 bases map to TRBD1. J lost 6 bases, V lost 3 bases, and 3 bases had no gene match. CDR3 length: 13 residues. CDR1 and CDR2 from the germline V gene are MDHEN and SYDVKM.

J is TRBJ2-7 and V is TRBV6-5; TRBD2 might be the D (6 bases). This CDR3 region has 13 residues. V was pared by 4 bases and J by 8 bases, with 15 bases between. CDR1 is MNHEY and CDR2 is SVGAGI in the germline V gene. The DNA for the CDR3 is TGTGCCAGCAGTTCCCGCCCGGGAGTCCAGCAGTACTTC. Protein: CASSSRPGVQQYF.

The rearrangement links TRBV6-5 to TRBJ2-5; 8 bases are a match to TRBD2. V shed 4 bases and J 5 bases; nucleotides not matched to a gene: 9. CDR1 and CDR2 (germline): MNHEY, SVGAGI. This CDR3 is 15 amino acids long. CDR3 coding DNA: TGTGCCAGCAGTTTGAGTAGCGGGAAGTGGGAGACCCAGTACTTC. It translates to CASSLSSGKWETQYF.

CDR3 sequence (DNA): TGTGCCAGCAGCCCCCTACGACAGGGGGCCTACGAGCAGTACTTC. Its protein is CASSPLRQGAYEQYF. The V gene is TRBV7-9, the J gene TRBJ2-7; 9 nucleotides match TRBD1. V was pared by 5 bases and J by 2 bases, with 7 bases of the junction left unmatched. Germline lookup yields CDR1 SEHNR and CDR2 FQNEAQ (reference sequence). The CDR3 loop spans 15 amino acids. The complete variable domain, with remaining parts taken from reference TRBV7-9 and TRBJ2-7, reads DTGVSQNPRHKITKRGQNVTFRCDPISEHNRLYWYRQTLGQGPEFLTYFQNEAQLEKSRLLSDRFSAERPKGSFSTLEIQRTEQGDSAMYLCASSPLRQGAYEQYFGPGTRLTVT.

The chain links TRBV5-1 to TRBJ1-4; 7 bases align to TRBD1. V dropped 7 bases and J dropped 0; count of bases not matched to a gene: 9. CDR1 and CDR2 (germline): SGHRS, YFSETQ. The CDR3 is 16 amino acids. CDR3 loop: CASRRGAQSTNEKLFF. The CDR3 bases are TGCGCCAGCCGCAGGGGGGCCCAATCAACTAATGAAAAACTGTTTTTT.

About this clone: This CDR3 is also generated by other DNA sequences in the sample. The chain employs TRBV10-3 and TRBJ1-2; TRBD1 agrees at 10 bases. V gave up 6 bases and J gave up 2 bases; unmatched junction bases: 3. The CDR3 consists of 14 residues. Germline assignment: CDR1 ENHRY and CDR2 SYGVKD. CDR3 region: CAIRGDRGNYGYTF. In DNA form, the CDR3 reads TGTGCCATCAGAGGGGACAGGGGCAACTATGGCTACACCTTC.

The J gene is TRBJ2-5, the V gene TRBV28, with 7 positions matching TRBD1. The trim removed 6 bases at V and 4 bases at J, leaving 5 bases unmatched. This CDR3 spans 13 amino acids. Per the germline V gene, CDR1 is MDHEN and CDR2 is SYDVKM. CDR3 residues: CASRTRGRETQYF. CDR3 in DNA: TGTGCCAGCAGAACCAGGGGGAGAGAGACCCAGTACTTC.

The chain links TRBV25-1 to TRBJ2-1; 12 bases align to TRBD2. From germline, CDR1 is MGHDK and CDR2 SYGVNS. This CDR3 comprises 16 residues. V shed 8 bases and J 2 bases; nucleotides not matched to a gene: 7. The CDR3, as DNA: TGTGCCAGCGGGGACCTAGCGGGAGGGGCCTACAATGAGCAGTTCTTC. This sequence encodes CASGDLAGGAYNEQFF. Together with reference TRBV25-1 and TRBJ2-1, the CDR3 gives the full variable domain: EADIYQTPRYLVIGTGKKITLECSQTMGHDKMYWYQQDPGMELHLIHYSYGVNSTEKGDLSSESTVSRIRTEHFPLTLESARPSHTSQYLCASGDLAGGAYNEQFFGPGTRLTVL.

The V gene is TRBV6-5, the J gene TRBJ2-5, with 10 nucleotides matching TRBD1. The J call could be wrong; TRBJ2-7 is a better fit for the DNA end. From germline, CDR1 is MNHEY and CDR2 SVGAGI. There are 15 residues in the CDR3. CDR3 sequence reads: CASRTGGAGSYEQYF. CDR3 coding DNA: TGTGCCAGCAGGACAGGGGGCGCGGGATCCTACGAGCAGTACTTC.

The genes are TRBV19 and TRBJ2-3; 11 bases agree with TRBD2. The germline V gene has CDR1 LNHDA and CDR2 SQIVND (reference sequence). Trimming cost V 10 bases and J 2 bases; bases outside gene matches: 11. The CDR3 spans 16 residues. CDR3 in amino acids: CATTDGTSGFTDTQYF. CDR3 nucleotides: TGTGCCACCACCGATGGGACTAGCGGATTCACAGATACGCAGTATTTT.